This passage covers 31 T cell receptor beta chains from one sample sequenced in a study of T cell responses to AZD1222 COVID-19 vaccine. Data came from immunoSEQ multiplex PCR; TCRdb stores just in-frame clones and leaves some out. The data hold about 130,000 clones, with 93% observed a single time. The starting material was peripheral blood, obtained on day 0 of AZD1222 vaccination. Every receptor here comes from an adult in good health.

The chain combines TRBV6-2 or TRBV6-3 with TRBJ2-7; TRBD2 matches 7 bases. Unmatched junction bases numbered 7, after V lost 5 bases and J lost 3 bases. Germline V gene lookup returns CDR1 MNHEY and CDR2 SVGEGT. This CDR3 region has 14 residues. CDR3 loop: CASSNLADSYEQYF. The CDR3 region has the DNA TGTGCCAGCAGTAATCTAGCGGATAGCTACGAGCAGTACTTC.

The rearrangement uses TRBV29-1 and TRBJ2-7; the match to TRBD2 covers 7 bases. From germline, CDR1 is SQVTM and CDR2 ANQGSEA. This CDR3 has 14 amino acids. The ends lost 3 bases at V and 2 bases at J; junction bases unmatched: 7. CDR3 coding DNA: TGCAGCGTTGAGCTGGTTAGCGGGCCCTACGAGCAGTACTTC. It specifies CSVELVSGPYEQYF.

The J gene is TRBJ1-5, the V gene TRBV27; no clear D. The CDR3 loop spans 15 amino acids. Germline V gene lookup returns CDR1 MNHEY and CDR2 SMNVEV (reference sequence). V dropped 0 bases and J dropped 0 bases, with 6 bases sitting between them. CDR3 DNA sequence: TGTGCCAGCAGTTTATCTGGATATAGCAATCAGCCCCAGCATTTT. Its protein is CASSLSGYSNQPQHF.

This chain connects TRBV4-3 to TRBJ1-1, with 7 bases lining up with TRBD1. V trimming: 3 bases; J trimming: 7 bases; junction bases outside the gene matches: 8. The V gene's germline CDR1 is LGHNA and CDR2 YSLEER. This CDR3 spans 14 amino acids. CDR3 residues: CASSHFGGDSEAFF. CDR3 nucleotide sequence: TGCGCCAGCAGCCATTTTGGAGGGGACAGTGAAGCTTTCTTT.

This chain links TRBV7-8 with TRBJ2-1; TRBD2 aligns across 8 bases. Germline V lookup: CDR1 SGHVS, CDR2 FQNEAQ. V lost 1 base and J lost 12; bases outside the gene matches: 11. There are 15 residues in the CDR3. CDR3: CASSLGPGRVDGQFF. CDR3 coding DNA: TGTGCCAGCAGCTTAGGTCCCGGGAGGGTGGATGGGCAGTTCTTC.

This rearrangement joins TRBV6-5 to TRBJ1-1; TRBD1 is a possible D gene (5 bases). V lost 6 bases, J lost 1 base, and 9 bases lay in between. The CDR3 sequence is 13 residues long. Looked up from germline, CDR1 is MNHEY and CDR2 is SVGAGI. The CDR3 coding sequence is TGTGCCAGCAGAGGGGAGGGGAACACTGAAGCTTTCTTT. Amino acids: CASRGEGNTEAFF.

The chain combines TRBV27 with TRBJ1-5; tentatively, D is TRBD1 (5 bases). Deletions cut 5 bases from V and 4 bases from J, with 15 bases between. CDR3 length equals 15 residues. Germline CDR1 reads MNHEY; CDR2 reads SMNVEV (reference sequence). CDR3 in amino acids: CASSETGRGNQPQHF. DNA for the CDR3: TGTGCCAGCAGTGAAACGGGACGGGGGAATCAGCCCCAGCATTTT.

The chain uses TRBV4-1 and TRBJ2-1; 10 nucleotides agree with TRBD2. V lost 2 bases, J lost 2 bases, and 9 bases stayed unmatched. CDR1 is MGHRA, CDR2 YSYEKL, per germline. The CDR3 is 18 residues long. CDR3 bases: TGCGCCAGCAGCCAACCCTTCCCTAGCGGGAGTGCCTACAATGAGCAGTTCTTC. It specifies CASSQPFPSGSAYNEQFF.

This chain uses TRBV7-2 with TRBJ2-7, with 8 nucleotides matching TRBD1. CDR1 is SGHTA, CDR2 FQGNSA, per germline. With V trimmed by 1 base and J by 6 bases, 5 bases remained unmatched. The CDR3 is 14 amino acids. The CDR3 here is CASSLEATGAEQYF. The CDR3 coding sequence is TGTGCCAGCAGCTTAGAGGCGACAGGGGCCGAGCAGTACTTC.

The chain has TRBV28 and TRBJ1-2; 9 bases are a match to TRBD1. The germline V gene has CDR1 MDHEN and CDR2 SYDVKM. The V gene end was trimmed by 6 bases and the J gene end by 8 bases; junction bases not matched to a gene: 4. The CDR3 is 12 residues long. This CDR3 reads CASRTGGGGYTF. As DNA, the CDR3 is TGTGCCAGCAGAACAGGGGGCGGCGGCTACACCTTC.

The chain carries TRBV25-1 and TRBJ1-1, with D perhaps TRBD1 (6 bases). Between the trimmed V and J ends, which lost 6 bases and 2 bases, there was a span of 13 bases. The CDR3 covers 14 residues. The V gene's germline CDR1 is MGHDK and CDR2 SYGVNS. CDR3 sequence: CASRTGTPNTEAFF. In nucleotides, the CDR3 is TGTGCCAGCAGGACCGGGACACCTAACACTGAAGCTTTCTTT.

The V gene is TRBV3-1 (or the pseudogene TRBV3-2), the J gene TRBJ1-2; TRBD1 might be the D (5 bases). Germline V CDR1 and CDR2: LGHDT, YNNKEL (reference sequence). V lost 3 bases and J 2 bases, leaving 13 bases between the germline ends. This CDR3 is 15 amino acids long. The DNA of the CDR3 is TGTGCCAGCAGCCATCGGGGGGGTGAAAACTATGGCTACACCTTC. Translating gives CASSHRGGENYGYTF.

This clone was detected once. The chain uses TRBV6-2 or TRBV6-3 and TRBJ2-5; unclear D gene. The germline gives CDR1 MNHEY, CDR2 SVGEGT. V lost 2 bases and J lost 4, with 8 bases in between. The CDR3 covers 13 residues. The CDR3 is CASSYRARETQYF. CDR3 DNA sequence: TGTGCCAGCAGTTACCGGGCACGAGAGACCCAGTACTTC.

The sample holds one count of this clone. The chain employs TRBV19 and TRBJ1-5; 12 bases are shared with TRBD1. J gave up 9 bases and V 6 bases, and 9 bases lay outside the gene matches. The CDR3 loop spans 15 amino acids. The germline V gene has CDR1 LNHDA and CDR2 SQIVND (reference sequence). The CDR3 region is CASRGQGAVGWPQHF. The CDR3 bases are TGTGCCAGTAGGGGACAGGGGGCGGTAGGTTGGCCCCAGCATTTT.

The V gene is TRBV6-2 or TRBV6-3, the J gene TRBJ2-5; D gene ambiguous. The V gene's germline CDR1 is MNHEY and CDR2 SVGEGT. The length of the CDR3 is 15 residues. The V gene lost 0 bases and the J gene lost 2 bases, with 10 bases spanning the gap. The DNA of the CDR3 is TGTGCCAGCAGTTACTCGAAGGCTAGGCAAGAGACCCAGTACTTC. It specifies CASSYSKARQETQYF.

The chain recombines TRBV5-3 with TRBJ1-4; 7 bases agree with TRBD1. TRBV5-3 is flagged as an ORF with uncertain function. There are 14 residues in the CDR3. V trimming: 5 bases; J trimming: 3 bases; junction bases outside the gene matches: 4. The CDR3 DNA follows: TGTGCCAGAAGGCTGGACAGGCCTAATGAAAAACTGTTTTTT. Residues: CARRLDRPNEKLFF.

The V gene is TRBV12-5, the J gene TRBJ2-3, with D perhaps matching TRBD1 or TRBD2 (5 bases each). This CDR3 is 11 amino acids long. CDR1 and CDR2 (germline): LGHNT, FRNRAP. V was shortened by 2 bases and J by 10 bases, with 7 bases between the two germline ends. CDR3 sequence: CASGLMGAQYF. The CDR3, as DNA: TGTGCTAGTGGTTTGATGGGGGCGCAGTATTTT.

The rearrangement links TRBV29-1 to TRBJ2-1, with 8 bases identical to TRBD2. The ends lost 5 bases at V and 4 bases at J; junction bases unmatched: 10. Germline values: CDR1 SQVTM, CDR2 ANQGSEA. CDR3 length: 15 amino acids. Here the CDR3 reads CSVSTLAGRYNEQFF. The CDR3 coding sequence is TGCAGCGTTTCGACCTTAGCGGGGAGGTACAATGAGCAGTTCTTC.

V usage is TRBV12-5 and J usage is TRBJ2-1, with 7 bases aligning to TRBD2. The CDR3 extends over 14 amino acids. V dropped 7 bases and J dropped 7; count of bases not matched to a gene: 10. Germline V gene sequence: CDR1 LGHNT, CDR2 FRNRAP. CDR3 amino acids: CASAPGRVGNEQFF. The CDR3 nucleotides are TGTGCTAGTGCCCCAGGGAGGGTGGGGAATGAGCAGTTCTTC.

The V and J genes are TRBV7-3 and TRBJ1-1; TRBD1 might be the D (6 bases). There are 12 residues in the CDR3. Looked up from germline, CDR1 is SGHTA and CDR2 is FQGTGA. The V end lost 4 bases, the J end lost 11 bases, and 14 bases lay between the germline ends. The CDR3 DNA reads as TGTGCCAGCAGCTCTCTAGGACAGAAGGCTTTCTTT. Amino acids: CASSSLGQKAFF.

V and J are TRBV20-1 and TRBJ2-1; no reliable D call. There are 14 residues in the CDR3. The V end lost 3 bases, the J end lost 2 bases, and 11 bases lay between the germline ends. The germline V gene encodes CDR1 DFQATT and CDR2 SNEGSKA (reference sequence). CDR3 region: CSASWRGPYNEQFF. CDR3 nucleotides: TGCAGTGCTAGTTGGCGTGGCCCCTACAATGAGCAGTTCTTC.

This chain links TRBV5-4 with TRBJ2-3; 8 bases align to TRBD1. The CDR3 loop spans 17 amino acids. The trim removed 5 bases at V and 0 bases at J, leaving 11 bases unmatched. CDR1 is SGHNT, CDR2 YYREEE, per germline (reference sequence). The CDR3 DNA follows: TGTGCCAGCAGACCTCGACAGGGGACACCTAGCACAGATACGCAGTATTTT. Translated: CASRPRQGTPSTDTQYF.

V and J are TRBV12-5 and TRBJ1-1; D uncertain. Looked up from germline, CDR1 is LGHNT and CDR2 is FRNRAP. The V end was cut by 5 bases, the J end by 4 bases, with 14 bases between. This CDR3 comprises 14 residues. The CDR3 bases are TGTGCTAGTGGTCTAGGCGCCCTGGGCACTGAAGCTTTCTTT. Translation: CASGLGALGTEAFF.

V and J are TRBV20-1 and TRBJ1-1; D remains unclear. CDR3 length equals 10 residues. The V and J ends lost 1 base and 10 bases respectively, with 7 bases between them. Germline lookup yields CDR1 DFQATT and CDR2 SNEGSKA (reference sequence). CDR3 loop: CSARGPPAFF. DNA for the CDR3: TGCAGTGCTAGAGGCCCCCCAGCTTTCTTT.

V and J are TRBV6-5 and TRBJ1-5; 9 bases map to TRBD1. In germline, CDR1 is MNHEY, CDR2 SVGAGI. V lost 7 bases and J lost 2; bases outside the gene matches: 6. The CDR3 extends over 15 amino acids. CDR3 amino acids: CASTTGGSGNQPQHF. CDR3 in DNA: TGTGCCAGCACCACAGGGGGCAGCGGCAATCAGCCCCAGCATTTT.

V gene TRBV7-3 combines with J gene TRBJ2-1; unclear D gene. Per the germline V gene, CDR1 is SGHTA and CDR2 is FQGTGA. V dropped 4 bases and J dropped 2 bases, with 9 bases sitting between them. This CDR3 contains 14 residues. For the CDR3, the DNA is TGTGCCAGCAGCTCTCCGGGCCCCTACAATGAGCAGTTCTTC. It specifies CASSSPGPYNEQFF.

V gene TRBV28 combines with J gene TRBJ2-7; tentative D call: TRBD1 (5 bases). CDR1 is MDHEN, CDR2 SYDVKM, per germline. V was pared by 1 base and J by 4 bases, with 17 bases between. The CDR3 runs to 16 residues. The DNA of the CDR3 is TGTGCCAGCAGTTTATTACCAGGGTATGTCGCTTACGAGCAGTACTTC. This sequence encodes CASSLLPGYVAYEQYF.

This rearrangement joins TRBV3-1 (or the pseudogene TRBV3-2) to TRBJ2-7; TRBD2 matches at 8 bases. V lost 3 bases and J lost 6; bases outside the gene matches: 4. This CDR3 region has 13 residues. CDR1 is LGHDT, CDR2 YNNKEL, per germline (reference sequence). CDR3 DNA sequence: TGTGCCAGCAGCCACGGGGGGGGTTCCGAGCAGTACTTC. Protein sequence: CASSHGGGSEQYF.

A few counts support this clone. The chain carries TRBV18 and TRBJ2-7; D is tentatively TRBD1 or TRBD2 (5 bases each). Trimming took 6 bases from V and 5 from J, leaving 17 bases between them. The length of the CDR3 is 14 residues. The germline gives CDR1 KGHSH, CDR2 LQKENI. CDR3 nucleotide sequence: TGTGCCAGCTCCCGGGGCCTAACATCCCACGAGCAGTACTTC. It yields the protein CASSRGLTSHEQYF.

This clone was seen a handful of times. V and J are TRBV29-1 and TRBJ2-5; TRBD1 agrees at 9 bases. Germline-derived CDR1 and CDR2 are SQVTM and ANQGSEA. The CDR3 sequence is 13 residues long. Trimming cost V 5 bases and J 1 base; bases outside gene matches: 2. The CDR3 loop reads CSVLTGGQETQYF. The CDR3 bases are TGCAGCGTTCTGACAGGGGGCCAAGAGACCCAGTACTTC.

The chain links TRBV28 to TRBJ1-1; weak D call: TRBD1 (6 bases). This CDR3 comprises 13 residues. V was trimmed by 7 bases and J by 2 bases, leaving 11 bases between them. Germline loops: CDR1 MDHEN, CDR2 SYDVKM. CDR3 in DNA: TGTGCCAGCATTGTGGGGGGCAACACTGAAGCTTTCTTT. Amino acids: CASIVGGNTEAFF.